This TCR beta chain appears in the sequencing data of a study of blood T cell repertoires in COVID-19. Study information: PBMCs, B-cell-depleted T cells, or T cells were the source of the cDNA or gDNA that made up the material.

Study processing details: Reference gene primer amplification yielded estimated nucleated cell counts. Assay: immunoSEQ multiplex PCR; the TCRdb copy retains only in-frame clones and omits some. The DNA was the basis for D and trimming; V, J and clone size are from that table. The sample records 200,000 to 300,000 clones, around nine tenths being singletons. V shed 4 bases and J shed 0 bases, with 6 bases lying between them. There are 13 residues in the CDR3. Per the germline V gene, CDR1 is SEHNR and CDR2 is FQNEAQ (reference sequence). The V and J genes are TRBV7-9 and TRBJ1-1; D is possibly TRBD1 (5 bases). This receptor was obtained from a woman between 65 and 79 years old with active or convalescent COVID-19. The sample comprised peripheral blood. CDR3 DNA: TGTGCCAGCAGCTCACAGGTGAACACTGAAGCTTTCTTT. Its protein product is CASSSQVNTEAFF.